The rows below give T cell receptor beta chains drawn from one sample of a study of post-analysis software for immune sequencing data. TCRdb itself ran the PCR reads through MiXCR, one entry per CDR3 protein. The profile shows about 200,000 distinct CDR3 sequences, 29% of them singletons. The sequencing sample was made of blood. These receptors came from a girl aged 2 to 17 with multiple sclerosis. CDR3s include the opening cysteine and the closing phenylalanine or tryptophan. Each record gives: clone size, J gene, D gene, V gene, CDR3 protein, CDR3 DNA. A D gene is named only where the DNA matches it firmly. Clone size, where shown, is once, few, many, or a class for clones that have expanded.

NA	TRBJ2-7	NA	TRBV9	CASSVGPDSSYEQYF	TGTGCCAGCAGCGTAGGACCGGACAGCTCCTACGAGCAGTACTTC
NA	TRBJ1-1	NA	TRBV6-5	CASRKLGTEAFF	TGTGCCAGCAGAAAACTAGGCACTGAAGCTTTCTTT
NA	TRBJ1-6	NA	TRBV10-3	CAISDYEPGRSYNSPLHF	TGTGCCATCAGTGACTACGAGCCGGGACGCTCCTATAATTCACCCCTCCACTTT
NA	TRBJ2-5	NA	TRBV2	CASSEWSALSQETQYF	TGTGCCAGCAGTGAATGGTCAGCACTCAGCCAAGAGACCCAGTACTTC
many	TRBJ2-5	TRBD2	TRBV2	CASTRGTSGGLETQYF	TGTGCCAGCACGAGAGGGACTAGCGGGGGGCTCGAGACCCAGTACTTC
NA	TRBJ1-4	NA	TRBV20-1	CSASGTANEKLFF	TGCAGTGCTTCCGGGACGGCCAATGAAAAACTGTTTTTT
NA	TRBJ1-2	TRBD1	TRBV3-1	CASSQRPGTGNYGYTF	TGTGCCAGCAGCCAACGCCCCGGGACAGGGAACTATGGCTACACCTTC
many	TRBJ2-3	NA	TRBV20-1	CSARRPGRFTDTQYF	TGCAGTGCTAGACGACCGGGGCGTTTCACAGATACGCAGTATTTT
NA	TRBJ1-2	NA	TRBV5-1	CASSPGGPSYSYIF	TGCGCCAGCAGCCCCGGGGGACCGAGCTATAGCTACATCTTC
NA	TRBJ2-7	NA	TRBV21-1	CASSKWAGTTYEQYF	TGTGCCAGCAGCAAATGGGCAGGGACCACCTACGAGCAGTACTTC
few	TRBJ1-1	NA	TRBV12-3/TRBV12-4	CASSATGMNTEAFF	TGTGCCAGCAGTGCTACAGGGATGAACACTGAAGCTTTCTTT
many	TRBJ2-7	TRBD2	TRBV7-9	CASSLATTSGSYEQYF	TGTGCCAGCAGCTTAGCGACGACTAGCGGGAGTTACGAGCAGTACTTC
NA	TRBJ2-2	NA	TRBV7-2	CASSLERPMGNTGELFF	TGTGCCAGCAGCTTAGAGCGGCCCATGGGGAACACCGGGGAGCTGTTTTTT
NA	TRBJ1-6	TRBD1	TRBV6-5	CASRGTGLSSPVHF	TGTGCCAGCAGGGGGACAGGGCTATCTTCACCCGTCCACTTT
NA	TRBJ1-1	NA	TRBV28	CASSLIRLSGTEAFF	TGTGCCAGCAGTTTAATACGTCTTTCAGGCACTGAAGCTTTCTTT
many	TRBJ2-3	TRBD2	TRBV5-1	CASSSRTSRIADTQYF	TGCGCCAGCAGCTCCCGGACTAGTCGTATAGCAGATACGCAGTATTTT
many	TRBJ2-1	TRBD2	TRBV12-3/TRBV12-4	CASSDRTSGSKNEQFF	TGTGCCAGCAGTGACCGGACTAGCGGGAGTAAAAATGAGCAGTTCTTC
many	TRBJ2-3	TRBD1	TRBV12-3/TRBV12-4	CASRTGATDTQYF	TGTGCCAGCAGGACAGGGGCCACAGATACGCAGTATTTT
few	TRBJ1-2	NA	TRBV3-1	CASSQEGERGYTF	TGTGCCAGCAGCCAAGAAGGGGAACGTGGCTACACCTTC
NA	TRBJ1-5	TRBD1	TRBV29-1	CSVSTGEQPQHF	TGCAGCGTTAGTACAGGGGAACAGCCCCAGCATTTT
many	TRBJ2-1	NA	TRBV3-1	CASSQDAGVYNEQFF	TGTGCCAGCAGCCAAGATGCGGGCGTCTACAATGAGCAGTTCTTC
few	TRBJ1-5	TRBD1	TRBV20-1	CSAGQGAIQPQHF	TGCAGTGCAGGACAGGGGGCCATTCAGCCCCAGCATTTT
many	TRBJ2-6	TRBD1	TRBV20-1	CSAPGTGAAGANVLTF	TGCAGTGCTCCCGGGACAGGGGCGGCTGGGGCCAACGTCCTGACTTTC
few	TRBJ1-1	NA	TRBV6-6	CASSPSGREAFF	TGTGCCAGCAGTCCCTCGGGCAGGGAAGCTTTCTTT
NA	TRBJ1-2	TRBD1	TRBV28	CASSSGQRYGYTF	TGTGCCAGCAGTTCGGGACAGAGGTATGGCTACACCTTC
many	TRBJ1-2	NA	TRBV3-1	CASSQDYGRGYGYTF	TGTGCCAGCAGCCAAGATTACGGTCGGGGCTATGGCTACACCTTC
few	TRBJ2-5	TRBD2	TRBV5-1	CASSSAGAMNEQYF	TGCGCCAGCAGCTCAGCGGGGGCCATGAATGAGCAGTACTTC
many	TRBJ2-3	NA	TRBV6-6	CASRGGTDTQYF	TGTGCCAGCAGGGGGGGCACAGATACGCAGTATTTT
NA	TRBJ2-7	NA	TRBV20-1	CSAMRQATYEQYF	TGCAGTGCTATGCGGCAGGCCACCTACGAGCAGTACTTC
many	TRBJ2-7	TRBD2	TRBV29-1	CSVELPGLVFSEQYF	TGCAGCGTTGAACTCCCGGGACTAGTATTCTCCGAGCAGTACTTC
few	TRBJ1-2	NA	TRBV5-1	CASSAGQTADGYTF	TGCGCCAGCAGCGCGGGACAAACCGCCGATGGCTACACCTTC
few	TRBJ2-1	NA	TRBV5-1	CASSADSRGRGPYNEQFF	TGCGCCAGCAGCGCCGATTCTCGGGGGAGGGGGCCCTACAATGAGCAGTTCTTC
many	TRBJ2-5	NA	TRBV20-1	CSARDYREDAQYF	TGCAGTGCTAGAGATTACAGGGAAGATGCCCAGTACTTC
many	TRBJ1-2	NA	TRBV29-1	CSVGGNYGYTF	TGCAGCGTTGGAGGGAACTATGGCTACACCTTC
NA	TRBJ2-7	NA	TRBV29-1	CSVGRGLSYEQYF	TGCAGCGTTGGGAGGGGTCTTTCCTACGAGCAGTACTTC
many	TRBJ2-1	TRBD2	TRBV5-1	CASSPAKTSGGGDEQFF	TGCGCCAGCAGCCCCGCCAAAACTAGCGGGGGGGGCGATGAGCAGTTCTTC
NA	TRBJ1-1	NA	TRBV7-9	CASSLASPLGRTQAFF	TGTGCCAGCAGCTTAGCGAGTCCACTGGGGAGAACTCAAGCTTTCTTT
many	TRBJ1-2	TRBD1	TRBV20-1	CSARDLARGDGYTF	TGCAGTGCTAGAGATTTGGCCAGGGGGGATGGCTACACCTTC
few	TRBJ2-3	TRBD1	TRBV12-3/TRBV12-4	CASSFPKGQGITDTQYF	TGTGCCAGCAGTTTTCCCAAGGGACAGGGGATCACAGATACGCAGTATTTT
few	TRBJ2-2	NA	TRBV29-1	CSVEGAAATGELFF	TGCAGCGTTGAAGGAGCGGCAGCGACCGGGGAGCTGTTTTTT
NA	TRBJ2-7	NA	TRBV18	CASSRLGPTSSYEQYF	TGTGCCAGCTCACGACTGGGCCCGACCAGCTCCTACGAGCAGTACTTC
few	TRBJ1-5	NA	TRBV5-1	CASSEGLFDSNQPQHF	TGCGCCAGCAGCGAGGGACTCTTTGATAGCAATCAGCCCCAGCATTTT
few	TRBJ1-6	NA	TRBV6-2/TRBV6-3	CASTPGSGNSPLHF	TGTGCCAGCACCCCAGGGTCGGGTAATTCACCCCTCCACTTT
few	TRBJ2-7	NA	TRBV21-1	CASSKEVLGDSSYEQYF	TGTGCCAGCAGCAAAGAGGTATTGGGGGACAGCTCCTACGAGCAGTACTTC
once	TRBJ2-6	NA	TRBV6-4	CASSQTGGSGANVLTF	TGTGCCAGCAGCCAAACCGGGGGATCGGGGGCCAACGTCCTGACTTTC
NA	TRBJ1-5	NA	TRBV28	CASSFSRGWNQPQHF	TGTGCCAGCAGTTTTTCGCGGGGCTGGAATCAGCCCCAGCATTTT
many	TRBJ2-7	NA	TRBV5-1	CASSPGPTYEQYF	TGCGCCAGCAGCCCCGGGCCGACCTACGAGCAGTACTTC